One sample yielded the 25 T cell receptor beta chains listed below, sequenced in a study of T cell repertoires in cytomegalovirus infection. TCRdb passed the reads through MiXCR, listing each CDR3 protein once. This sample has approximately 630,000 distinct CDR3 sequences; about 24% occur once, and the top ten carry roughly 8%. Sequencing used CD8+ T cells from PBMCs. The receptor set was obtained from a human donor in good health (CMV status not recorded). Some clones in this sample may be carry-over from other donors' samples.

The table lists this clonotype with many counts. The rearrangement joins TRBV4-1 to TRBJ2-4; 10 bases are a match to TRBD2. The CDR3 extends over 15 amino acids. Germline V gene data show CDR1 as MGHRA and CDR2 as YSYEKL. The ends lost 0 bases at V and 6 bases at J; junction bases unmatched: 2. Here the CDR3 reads CASSQEPSGGNIQYF. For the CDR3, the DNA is TGCGCCAGCAGCCAAGAACCTAGCGGGGGAAACATTCAGTACTTC.

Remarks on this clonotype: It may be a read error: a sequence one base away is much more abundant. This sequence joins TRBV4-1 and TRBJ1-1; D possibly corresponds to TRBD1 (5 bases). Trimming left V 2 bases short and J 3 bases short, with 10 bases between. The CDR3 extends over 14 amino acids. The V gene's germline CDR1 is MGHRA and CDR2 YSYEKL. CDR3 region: CASSQSGLHTEAFF. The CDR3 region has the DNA TGCGCCAGCAGCCAATCGGGACTCCACACTGAAGCTTTCTTT.

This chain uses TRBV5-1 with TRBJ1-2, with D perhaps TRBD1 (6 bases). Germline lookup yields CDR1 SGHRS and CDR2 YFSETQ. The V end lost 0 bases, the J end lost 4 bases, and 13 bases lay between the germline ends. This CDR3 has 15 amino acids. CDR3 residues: CASSLERAGAYGYTF. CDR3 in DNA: TGCGCCAGCAGCTTGGAGCGGGCAGGGGCCTATGGCTACACCTTC. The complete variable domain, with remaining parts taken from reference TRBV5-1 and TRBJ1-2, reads KAGVTQTPRYLIKTRGQQVTLSCSPISGHRSVSWYQQTPGQGLQFLFEYFSETQRNKGNFPGRFSGRQFSNSRSEMNVSTLELGDSALYLCASSLERAGAYGYTFGSGTRLTVV.

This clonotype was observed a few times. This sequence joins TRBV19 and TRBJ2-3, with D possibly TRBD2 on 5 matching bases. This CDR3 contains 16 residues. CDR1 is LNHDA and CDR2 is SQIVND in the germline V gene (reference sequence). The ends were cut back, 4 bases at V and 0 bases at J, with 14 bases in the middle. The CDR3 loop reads CASSRGYSRSTDTQYF. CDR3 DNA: TGTGCCAGTAGTAGAGGGTACTCTCGGAGCACAGATACGCAGTATTTT.

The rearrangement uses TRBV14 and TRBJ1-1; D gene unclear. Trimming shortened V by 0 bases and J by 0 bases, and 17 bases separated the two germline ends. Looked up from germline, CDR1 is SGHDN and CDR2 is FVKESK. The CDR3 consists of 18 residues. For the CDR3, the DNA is TGTGCCAGCAGCCAAGACGTTTTGGTGGGTGGTTTGAACACTGAAGCTTTCTTT. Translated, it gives CASSQDVLVGGLNTEAFF.

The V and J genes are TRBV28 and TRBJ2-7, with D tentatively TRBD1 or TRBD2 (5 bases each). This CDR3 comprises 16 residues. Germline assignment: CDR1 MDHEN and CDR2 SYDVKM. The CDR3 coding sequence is TGTGCCAGCACCCCCAGGTTCTGGGGGAGCTCCTACGAGCGGTACGTC. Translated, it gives CASTPRFWGSSYERYV.

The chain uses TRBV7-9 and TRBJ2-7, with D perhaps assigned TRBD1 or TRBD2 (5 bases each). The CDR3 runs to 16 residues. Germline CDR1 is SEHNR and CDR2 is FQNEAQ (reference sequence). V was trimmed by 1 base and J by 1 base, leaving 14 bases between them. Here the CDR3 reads CASSLVTGRESYEQYF. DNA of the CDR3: TGTGCCAGCAGCTTAGTCACGGGCAGGGAGTCCTACGAGCAGTACTTC. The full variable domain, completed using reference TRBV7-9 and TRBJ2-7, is DTGVSQNPRHKITKRGQNVTFRCDPISEHNRLYWYRQTLGQGPEFLTYFQNEAQLEKSRLLSDRFSAERPKGSFSTLEIQRTEQGDSAMYLCASSLVTGRESYEQYFGPGTRLTVT.

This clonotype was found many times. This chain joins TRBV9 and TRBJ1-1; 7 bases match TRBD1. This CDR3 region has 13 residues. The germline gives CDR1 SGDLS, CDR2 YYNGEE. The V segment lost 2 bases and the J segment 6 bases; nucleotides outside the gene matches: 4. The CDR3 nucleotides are TGTGCCAGCAGCGTCGGACAGGCCTCTGAAGCTTTCTTT. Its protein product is CASSVGQASEAFF. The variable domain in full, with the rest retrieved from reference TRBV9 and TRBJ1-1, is DSGVTQTPKHLITATGQRVTLRCSPRSGDLSVYWYQQSLDQGLQFLIQYYNGEERAKGNILERFSAQQFPDLHSELNLSSLELGDSALYFCASSVGQASEAFFGQGTRLTVV.

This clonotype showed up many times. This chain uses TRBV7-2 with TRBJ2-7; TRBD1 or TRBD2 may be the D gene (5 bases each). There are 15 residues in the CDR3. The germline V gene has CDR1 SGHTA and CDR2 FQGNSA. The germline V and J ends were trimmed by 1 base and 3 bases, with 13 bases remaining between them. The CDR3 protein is CASSLEGRSYYEQYF. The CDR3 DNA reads TGTGCCAGCAGCTTAGAGGGACGTAGCTACTACGAGCAGTACTTC.

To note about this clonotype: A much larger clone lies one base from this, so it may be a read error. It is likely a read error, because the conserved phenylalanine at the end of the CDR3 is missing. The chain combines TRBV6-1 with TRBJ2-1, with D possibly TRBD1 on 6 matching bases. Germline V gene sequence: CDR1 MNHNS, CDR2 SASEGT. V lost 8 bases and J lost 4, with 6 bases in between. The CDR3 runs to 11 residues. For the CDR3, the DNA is TGTGCCAGCGGACAGTACAATGAGCAGTTCTCC. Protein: CASGQYNEQFS.

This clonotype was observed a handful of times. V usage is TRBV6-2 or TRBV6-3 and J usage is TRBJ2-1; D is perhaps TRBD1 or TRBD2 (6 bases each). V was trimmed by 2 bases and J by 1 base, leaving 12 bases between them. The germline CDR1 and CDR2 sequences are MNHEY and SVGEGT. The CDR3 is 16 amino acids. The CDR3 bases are TGTGCCAGCAGTTACGGGGGGCCGCCTTCCTACAATGAGCAGTTCTTC. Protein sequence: CASSYGGPPSYNEQFF.

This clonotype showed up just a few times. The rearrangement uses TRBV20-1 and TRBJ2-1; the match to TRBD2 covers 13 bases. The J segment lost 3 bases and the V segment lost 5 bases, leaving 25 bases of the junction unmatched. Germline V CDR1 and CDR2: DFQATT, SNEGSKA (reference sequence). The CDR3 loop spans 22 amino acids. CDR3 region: CSAEPYGLAGATSVSIYNEQFF. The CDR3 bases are TGCAGTGCTGAACCTTACGGACTAGCGGGGGCCACCAGCGTGTCTATCTACAATGAGCAGTTCTTC.

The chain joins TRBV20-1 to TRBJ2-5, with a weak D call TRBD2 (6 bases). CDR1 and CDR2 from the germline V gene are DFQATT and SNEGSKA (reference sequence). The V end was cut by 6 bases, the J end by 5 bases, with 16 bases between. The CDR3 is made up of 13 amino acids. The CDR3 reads CSAPRPGVETQYF. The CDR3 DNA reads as TGCAGTGCGCCCCGTCCGGGGGTTGAGACCCAGTACTTC.

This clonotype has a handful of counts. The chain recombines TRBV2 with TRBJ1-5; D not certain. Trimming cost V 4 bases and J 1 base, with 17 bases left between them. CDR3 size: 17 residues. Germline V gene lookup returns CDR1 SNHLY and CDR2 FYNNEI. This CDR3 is CASSGRPRLGSNQPQHF. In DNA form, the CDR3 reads TGTGCCAGCAGTGGACGACCTCGACTTGGGAGCAATCAGCCCCAGCATTTT.

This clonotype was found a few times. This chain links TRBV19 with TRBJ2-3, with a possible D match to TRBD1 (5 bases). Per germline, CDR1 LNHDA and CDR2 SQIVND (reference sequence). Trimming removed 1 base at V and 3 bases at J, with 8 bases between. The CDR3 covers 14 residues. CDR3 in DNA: TGTGCCAGTAGTATAGGGGGCCCAACAGATACGCAGTATTTT. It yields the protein CASSIGGPTDTQYF.

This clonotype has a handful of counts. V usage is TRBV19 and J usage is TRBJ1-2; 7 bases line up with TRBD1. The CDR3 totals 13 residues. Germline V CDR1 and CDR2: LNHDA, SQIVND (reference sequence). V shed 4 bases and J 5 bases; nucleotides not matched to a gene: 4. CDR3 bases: TGTGCCAGTAGTACCTCGACAGGGTATGGCTACACCTTC. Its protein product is CASSTSTGYGYTF. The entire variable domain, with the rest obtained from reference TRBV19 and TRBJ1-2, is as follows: DGGITQSPKYLFRKEGQNVTLSCEQNLNHDAMYWYRQDPGQGLRLIYYSQIVNDFQKGDIAEGYSVSREKKESFPLTVTSAQKNPTAFYLCASSTSTGYGYTFGSGTRLTVV.

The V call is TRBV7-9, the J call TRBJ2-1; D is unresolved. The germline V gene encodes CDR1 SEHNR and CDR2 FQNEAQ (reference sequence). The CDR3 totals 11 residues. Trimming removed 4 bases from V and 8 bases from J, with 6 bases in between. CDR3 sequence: CASSSEYEQFF. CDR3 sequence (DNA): TGTGCCAGCAGCTCTGAATATGAGCAGTTCTTC.

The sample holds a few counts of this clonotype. The CDR3 sequence: CASSQSRGLDNQPQHF. The CDR3 bases are TGTGCCAGCAGTCAAAGTCGGGGTTTGGACAATCAGCCCCAGCATTTT. The rearrangement links TRBV5-5 to TRBJ1-5; D gene unclear. The CDR3 is made up of 16 amino acids. V lost 5 bases to trimming and J lost 3 bases, with 18 bases between them. Germline V gene sequence: CDR1 SGHKS, CDR2 YYEKEE (reference sequence).

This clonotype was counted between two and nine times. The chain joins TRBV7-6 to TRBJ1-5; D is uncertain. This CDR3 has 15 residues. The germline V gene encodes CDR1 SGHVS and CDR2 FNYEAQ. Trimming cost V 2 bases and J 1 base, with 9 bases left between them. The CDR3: CASSLRVGSNQPQHF. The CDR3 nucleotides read TGTGCCAGCAGCTTACGAGTAGGGAGCAATCAGCCCCAGCATTTT.

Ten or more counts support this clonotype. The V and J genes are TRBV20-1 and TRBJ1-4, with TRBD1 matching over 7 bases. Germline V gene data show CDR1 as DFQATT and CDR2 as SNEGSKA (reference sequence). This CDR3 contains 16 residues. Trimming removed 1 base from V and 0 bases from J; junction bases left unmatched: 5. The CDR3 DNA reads TGCAGTGCTAGAGGGACAGGACCTGCAACTAATGAAAAACTGTTTTTT. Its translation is CSARGTGPATNEKLFF.

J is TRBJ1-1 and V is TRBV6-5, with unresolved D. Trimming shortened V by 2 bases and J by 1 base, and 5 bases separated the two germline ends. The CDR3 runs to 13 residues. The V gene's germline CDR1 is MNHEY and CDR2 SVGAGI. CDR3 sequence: CASSYIENTEAFF. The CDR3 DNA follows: TGTGCCAGCAGTTACATCGAGAACACTGAAGCTTTCTTT.

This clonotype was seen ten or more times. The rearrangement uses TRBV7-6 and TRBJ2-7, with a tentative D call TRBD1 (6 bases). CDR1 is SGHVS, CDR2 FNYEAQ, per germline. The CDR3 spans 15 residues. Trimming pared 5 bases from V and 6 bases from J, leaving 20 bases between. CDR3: CASSPGAGAFREQYF. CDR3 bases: TGTGCCAGCAGCCCCGGGGCAGGGGCTTTTCGCGAGCAGTACTTC.

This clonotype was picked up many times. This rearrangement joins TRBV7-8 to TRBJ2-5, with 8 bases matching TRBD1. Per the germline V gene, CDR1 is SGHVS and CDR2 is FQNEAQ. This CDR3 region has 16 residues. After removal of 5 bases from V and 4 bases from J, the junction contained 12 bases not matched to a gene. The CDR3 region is CASSPEWTGRPETQYF. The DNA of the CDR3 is TGTGCCAGCAGCCCAGAATGGACAGGGAGGCCAGAGACCCAGTACTTC.

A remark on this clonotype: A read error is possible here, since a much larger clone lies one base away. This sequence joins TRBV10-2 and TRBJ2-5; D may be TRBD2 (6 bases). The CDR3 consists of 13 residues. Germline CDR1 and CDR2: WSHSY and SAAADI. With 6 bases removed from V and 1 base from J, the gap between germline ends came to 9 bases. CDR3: CASREGSQETQYF. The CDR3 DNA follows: TGCGCCAGCAGGGAGGGAAGCCAAGAGACCCAGTACTTC.

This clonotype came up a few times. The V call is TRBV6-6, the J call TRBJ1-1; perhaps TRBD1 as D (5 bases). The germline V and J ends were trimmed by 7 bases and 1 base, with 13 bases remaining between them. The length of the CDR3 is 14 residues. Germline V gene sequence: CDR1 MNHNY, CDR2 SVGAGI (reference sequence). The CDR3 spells CASIYLGQNTEAFF. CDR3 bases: TGTGCCAGCATCTACTTGGGGCAGAACACTGAAGCTTTCTTT.